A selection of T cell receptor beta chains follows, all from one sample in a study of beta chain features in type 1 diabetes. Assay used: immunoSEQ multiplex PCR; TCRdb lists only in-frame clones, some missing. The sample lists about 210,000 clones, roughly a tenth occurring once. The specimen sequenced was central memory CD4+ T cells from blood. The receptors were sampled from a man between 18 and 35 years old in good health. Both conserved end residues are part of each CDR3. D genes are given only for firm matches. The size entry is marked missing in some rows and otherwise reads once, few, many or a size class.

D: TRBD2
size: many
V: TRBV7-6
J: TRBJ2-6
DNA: TGTGCCAGCAGCCCGGGACTAGCGGGCTCTGGGGCCAACGTCCTGACTTTC
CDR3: CASSPGLAGSGANVLTF

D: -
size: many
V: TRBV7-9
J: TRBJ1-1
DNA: TGTGCCAGCAGCTTGGTAGAGAACACTGAAGCTTTCTTT
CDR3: CASSLVENTEAFF

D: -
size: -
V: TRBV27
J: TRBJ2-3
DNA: TGTGCCAGCAGTTGGGCAGGGACTGATACGCAGTATTTT
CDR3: CASSWAGTDTQYF

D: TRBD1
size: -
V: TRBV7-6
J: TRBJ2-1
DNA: TGTGCCAGCAGCCAGGACAGGAGTTACAATGAGCAGTTCTTC
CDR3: CASSQDRSYNEQFF

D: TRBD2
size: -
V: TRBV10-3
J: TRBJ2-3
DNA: TGTGCCACCTACCGCGGGAGCGGGGCAGATACGCAGTATTTT
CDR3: CATYRGSGADTQYF

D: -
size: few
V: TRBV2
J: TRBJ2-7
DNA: TGTGCCAGCAGTTACCGGGACGAGCAGTACTTC
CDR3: CASSYRDEQYF

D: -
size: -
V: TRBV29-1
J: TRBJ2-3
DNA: TGCAGCGTTGAGCGGGGGCGCGCCACAGATACGCAGTATTTT
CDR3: CSVERGRATDTQYF

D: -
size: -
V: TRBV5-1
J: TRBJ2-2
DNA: TGCGCCAGCAGCTCGCGGACAGCGAGCGGGGAGCTGTTTTTT
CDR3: CASSSRTASGELFF

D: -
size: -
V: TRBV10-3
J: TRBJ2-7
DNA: TGTGCCATCAGCCGGGGGCCTAGGGAGCAGTACTTC
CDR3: CAISRGPREQYF

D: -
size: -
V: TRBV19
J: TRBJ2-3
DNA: TGTGCCAGTAGTCGTACAGATACGCAGTATTTT
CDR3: CASSRTDTQYF

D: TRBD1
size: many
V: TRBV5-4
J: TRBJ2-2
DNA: TGTGCCAGCAGCCTGGGGGACAGGGAGGCCGGGGAGCTGTTTTTT
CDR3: CASSLGDREAGELFF